These T cell receptor beta chains were read from a single sample in a study of PD-1 blockade in classical Hodgkin lymphoma. Sequenced by immunoSEQ multiplex PCR; TCRdb stores in-frame clones only, minus some. The top ten hold around 2.7% of the sample, which has tens of thousands of clones, less than 95% seen once. The sample consisted of peripheral blood mononuclear cells (PBMCs), taken before the fourth cycle of nivolumab. The receptors come from a human donor with classical Hodgkin lymphoma. CDR3s include the opening cysteine and the closing phenylalanine or tryptophan. Fields, in order: J gene, V gene, clone size, D gene, CDR3 protein, CDR3 DNA. D genes are given only for firm matches. The size entry is marked missing in some rows and otherwise reads once, few, many or a size class.

>TRBJ1-2|TRBV20-1|-|-
CSASRGGGYTF
TGCAGTGCCAGCCGGGGAGGCGGCTACACCTTC
>TRBJ2-6|TRBV30|-|-
CAWIVRGSGANVLTF
TGTGCCTGGATTGTAAGGGGATCAGGGGCCAACGTCCTGACTTTC
>TRBJ1-1|TRBV6-1|once|TRBD1
CASSEVRTGSEAFF
TGTGCCAGCAGTGAAGTCCGGACAGGTAGTGAAGCTTTCTTT
>TRBJ1-4|TRBV5-6|-|-
CASSFGQGLATNEKLFF
TGTGCCAGCAGCTTCGGACAAGGGCTTGCAACTAATGAAAAACTGTTTTTT
>TRBJ1-1|TRBV5-1|-|-
CASSLGYTEAFF
TGCGCCAGCAGCTTGGGCTACACTGAAGCTTTCTTT
>TRBJ2-2|TRBV2|-|TRBD2
CASSVGLAANTGELFF
TGTGCCAGCAGTGTGGGACTAGCCGCGAACACCGGGGAGCTGTTTTTT
>TRBJ1-2|TRBV29-1|-|-
CSVVSGYGYTF
TGCAGCGTTGTTTCCGGCTATGGCTACACCTTC
>TRBJ2-5|TRBV7-2|-|TRBD2
CASSQGLAWETQYF
TGTGCCAGCAGCCAGGGACTAGCCTGGGAGACCCAGTACTTC
>TRBJ1-1|TRBV10-1|-|TRBD1
CASRAGTGVAFF
TGCGCCAGCAGAGCCGGGACAGGGGTAGCTTTCTTT
>TRBJ2-2|TRBV7-2|-|-
CASSLDSTGELFF
TGTGCCAGCAGCTTAGACAGCACCGGGGAGCTGTTTTTT
>TRBJ2-7|TRBV11-2|-|TRBD1
CASSLGTGSYEQYF
TGTGCCAGCAGCTTAGGGACAGGGTCCTACGAGCAGTACTTC
>TRBJ2-7|TRBV13|-|-
CASSVRELSYEQYF
TGTGCCAGCAGCGTCCGGGAGCTCTCCTACGAGCAGTACTTC
>TRBJ2-2|TRBV6-5|-|TRBD1
CASRGTDRNTGELFF
TGTGCCAGCAGAGGGACAGATAGGAACACCGGGGAGCTGTTTTTT
>TRBJ1-4|TRBV28|-|TRBD1
CASSSGTGYEKLFF
TGTGCCAGCAGTTCCGGGACAGGGTATGAAAAACTGTTTTTT
>TRBJ2-7|TRBV21-1|-|-
CASTEKAGYQSYEQYF
TGTGCCAGTACGGAGAAGGCGGGGTATCAGTCCTACGAGCAGTACTTC
>TRBJ2-5|TRBV18|-|TRBD2
CASSPVRGLAGGGETQYF
TGTGCCAGCTCACCTGTAAGAGGACTAGCGGGGGGAGGAGAGACCCAGTACTTC
>TRBJ2-3|TRBV5-4|-|-
CASSFWGGDTQYF
TGTGCCAGCAGCTTCTGGGGTGGAGATACGCAGTATTTT
>TRBJ1-2|TRBV4-2|-|-
CASSQMGEGGHYGYTF
TGTGCCAGCAGCCAGATGGGCGAGGGGGGTCATTATGGCTACACCTTC
>TRBJ2-1|TRBV15|once|-
CATSRGPGVNEQFF
TGTGCCACCAGCAGAGGCCCTGGGGTCAATGAGCAGTTCTTC
>TRBJ2-7|TRBV30|-|-
CAWSVNLPGGEQYF
TGTGCCTGGAGTGTTAACTTACCAGGGGGGGAGCAGTACTTC
>TRBJ1-2|TRBV6-6|-|TRBD1
CASSFQKMTGVNGYTF
TGTGCCAGCAGTTTTCAGAAAATGACAGGGGTTAATGGCTACACCTTC
>TRBJ2-1|TRBV11-2|-|-
CASSLGVPWGYNEQFF
TGTGCCAGCAGCTTAGGGGTTCCTTGGGGTTACAATGAGCAGTTCTTC
>TRBJ2-1|TRBV27|-|TRBD2
CASSFGGVDEQFF
TGTGCCAGCAGTTTTGGGGGGGTGGATGAGCAGTTCTTC
>TRBJ1-1|TRBV5-1|-|-
CASSFGGPSNTEAFF
TGCGCCAGCAGCTTCGGGGGACCCTCAAACACTGAAGCTTTCTTT
>TRBJ1-1|TRBV11-2|-|-
CASSLGQGAEAFF
TGTGCCAGCAGCTTGGGTCAAGGAGCTGAAGCTTTCTTT
>TRBJ2-7|TRBV4-2|once|-
CASSQESSVGPYEQYF
TGTGCCAGCAGCCAGGAATCATCGGTTGGGCCCTACGAGCAGTACTTC
>TRBJ1-4|TRBV19|-|-
CASSSPGHTGTLLFF
TGTGCCAGTAGTTCTCCGGGACACACGGGCACACTACTGTTTTTT
>TRBJ1-4|TRBV19|-|TRBD1
CASRKDRTNEKLFF
TGTGCCAGTAGGAAGGACAGGACTAATGAAAAACTGTTTTTT
>TRBJ2-1|TRBV12-2|-|-
CASRLDCGDRAEQFF
TGTGCAAGTCGCTTAGACTGCGGAGACAGAGCAGAGCAGTTCTTC